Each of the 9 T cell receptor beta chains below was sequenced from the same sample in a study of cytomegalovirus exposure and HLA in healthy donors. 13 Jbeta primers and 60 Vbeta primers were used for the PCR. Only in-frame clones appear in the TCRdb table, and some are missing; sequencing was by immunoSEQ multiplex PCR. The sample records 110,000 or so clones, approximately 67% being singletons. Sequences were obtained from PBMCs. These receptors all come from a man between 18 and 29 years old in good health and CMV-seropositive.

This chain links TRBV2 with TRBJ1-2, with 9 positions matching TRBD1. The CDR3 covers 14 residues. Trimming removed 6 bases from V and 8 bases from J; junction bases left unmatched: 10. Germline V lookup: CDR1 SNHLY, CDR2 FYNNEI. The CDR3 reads CASRPGTGSYGYTF. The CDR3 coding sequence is TGTGCCAGCAGGCCCGGGACAGGGTCATACGGCTACACCTTC.

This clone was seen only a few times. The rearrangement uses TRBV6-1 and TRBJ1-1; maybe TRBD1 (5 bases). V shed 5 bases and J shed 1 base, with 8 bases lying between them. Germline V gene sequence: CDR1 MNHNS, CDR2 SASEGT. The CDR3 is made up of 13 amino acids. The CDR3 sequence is CASSPTENTEAFF. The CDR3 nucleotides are TGTGCCAGCAGTCCGACAGAGAACACTGAAGCTTTCTTT.

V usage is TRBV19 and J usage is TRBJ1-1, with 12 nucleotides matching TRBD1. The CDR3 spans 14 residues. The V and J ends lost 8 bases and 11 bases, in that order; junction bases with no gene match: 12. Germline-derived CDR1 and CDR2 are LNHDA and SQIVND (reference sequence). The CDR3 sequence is CASRGTGGGQSAFF. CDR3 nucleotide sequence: TGTGCCAGTCGGGGGACAGGGGGCGGACAGTCCGCTTTCTTT.

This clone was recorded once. The CDR3 loop is CASSLTGGAYNSPLHF. Written as DNA, the CDR3 is TGCGCCAGCAGCTTGACCGGGGGTGCCTATAATTCACCCCTCCACTTT. This chain links TRBV5-1 with TRBJ1-6; tentatively, D is TRBD1 (5 bases). The germline V and J ends were trimmed by 1 base and 2 bases, with 10 bases remaining between them. Germline CDR1 reads SGHRS; CDR2 reads YFSETQ. This CDR3 is 16 amino acids long.

CDR3: CASSLTGADYGYTF. CDR3 DNA: TGTGCCAGCAGCTTAACAGGGGCGGACTATGGCTACACCTTC. The chain is built from TRBV7-9 and TRBJ1-2, with 7 bases that match TRBD1. The CDR3 runs 14 residues. The trim removed 2 bases at V and 3 bases at J, leaving 3 bases unmatched. The V gene's germline CDR1 is SEHNR and CDR2 FQNEAQ (reference sequence).

This CDR3 reads CASSLFRQGREKLFF. The CDR3 DNA follows: TGTGCCAGCAGTTTATTCAGACAGGGGCGAGAAAAACTGTTTTTT. The chain links TRBV28 to TRBJ1-4; 8 nucleotides agree with TRBD1. The CDR3 sequence is 15 residues long. Germline CDR1 reads MDHEN; CDR2 reads SYDVKM. V gave up 1 base and J gave up 8 bases; unmatched junction bases: 6.

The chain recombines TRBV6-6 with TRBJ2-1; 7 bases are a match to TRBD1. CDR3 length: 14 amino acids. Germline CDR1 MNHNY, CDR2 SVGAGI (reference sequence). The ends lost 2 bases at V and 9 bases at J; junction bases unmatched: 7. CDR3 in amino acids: CASSYDRVDGEQFF. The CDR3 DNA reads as TGTGCCAGCAGTTACGACAGGGTCGATGGTGAGCAGTTCTTC.

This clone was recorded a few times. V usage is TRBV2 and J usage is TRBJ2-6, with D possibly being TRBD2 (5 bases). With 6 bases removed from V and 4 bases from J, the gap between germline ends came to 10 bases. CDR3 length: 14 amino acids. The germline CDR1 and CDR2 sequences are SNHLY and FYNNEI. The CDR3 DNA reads TGTGCCAGCAGGAGGAGGAACGGGGCCAACGTCCTGACTTTC. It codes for CASRRRNGANVLTF.

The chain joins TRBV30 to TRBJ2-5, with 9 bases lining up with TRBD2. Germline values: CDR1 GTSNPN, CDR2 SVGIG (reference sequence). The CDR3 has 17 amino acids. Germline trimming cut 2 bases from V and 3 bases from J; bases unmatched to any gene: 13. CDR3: CAWSWWGGGVHKETQYF. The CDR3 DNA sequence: TGTGCCTGGAGTTGGTGGGGCGGGGGGGTACATAAAGAGACCCAGTACTTC.